This T cell receptor (beta chain) was recorded in a study of T-cell reconstitution after alpha-beta-depleted transplantation in children (dated by TCRdb to 2016 to 2017). With respect to the entire study: Using TCR repertoire profiling, the study followed T-cell immune reconstitution in a quantitative way in children after TCRalphabeta/CD19-depleted allogeneic hematopoietic cell transplantation.

This clonotype showed up many times. Its antigen remains unidentified. The sample holds no much larger clone one base away, and base qualities are not on file. Trimming removed 4 bases from V and 7 bases from J; the gene matches leave 6 bases unexplained. Including cysteine and phenylalanine, the CDR3 has 14 amino acids. The entry retains the CDR3 DNA only, 42 bases that are in frame from base 1. The library was made by PCR. TCRdb shows the sequencer as Illumina HiSeq 2500. Molecular barcoding was employed in the preparation of TCR libraries, with unique molecular identifiers being used to normalize TCRbeta repertoire quantification. TCRdb reprocessed the public reads (quality trimming at Q25 with fastp, clone calling with MiXCR) and kept in-frame beta chains. Each entry merges the rows of one CDR3 protein and shows their most common DNA and genes. For this sample the table gives about 110,000 distinct CDR3 sequences, of which approximately 10% were detected only once. Together, the top ten hold nearly 35% of the sample.

This sample's treatment or condition label indicates: allogeneic hematopoietic cell transplantation with graft depleted of TCRalphabeta T cells and CD19 B cells. The children who served as transplant recipients had been given grafts of TCRalphabeta/CD19-depleted allogeneic hematopoietic cells. Overall study results and their limits: The high TCRbeta diversity at day 60 in some patients was ascribed to recipient T cells and intrathymic progenitors that had survived conditioning. Apparently early alphabetaT-cell count recovery about two months after transplant reportedly relied on only several hundred rapidly expanded clones derived from non-depleted graft cells. The frequencies of hyperexpanded clones fell over the following months, and after one year, T-cell counts and TCRbeta diversity were mostly attributed to newly produced T cells.

This chain joins TRBV12-3 or TRBV12-4 to TRBJ1-2; 10 bases in between match TRBD1. The receptor was derived from a boy aged 2 to 9 with acute lymphoblastic leukemia, due to receive a stem cell transplant. Material: PBMCs, obtained before TCRalphabeta/CD19-depleted stem cell transplant. The CDR3 has the sequence CASSSRTGGGGYTF. The nucleotide sequence is given as TGTGCCAGCAGTTCCCGGACAGGGGGGGGTGGCTACACCTTC.